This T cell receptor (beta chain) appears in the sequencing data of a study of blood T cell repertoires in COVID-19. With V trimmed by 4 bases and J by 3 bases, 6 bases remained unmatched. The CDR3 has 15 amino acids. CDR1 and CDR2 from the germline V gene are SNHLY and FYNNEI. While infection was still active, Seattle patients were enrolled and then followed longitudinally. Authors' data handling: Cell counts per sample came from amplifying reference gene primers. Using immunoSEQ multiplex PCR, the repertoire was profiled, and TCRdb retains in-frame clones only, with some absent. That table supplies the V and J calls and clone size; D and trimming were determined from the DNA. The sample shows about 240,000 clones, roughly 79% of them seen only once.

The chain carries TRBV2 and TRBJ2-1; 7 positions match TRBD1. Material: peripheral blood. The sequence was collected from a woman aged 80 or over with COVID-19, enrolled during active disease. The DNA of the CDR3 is TGTGCCAGCAGTGGGGACAGTTATAGCTACAATGAGCAGTTCTTC. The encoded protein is CASSGDSYSYNEQFF. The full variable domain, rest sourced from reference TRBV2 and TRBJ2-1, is EPEVTQTPSHQVTQMGQEVILRCVPISNHLYFYWYRQILGQKVEFLVSFYNNEISEKSEIFDDQFSVERPDGSNFTLKIRSTKLEDSAMYFCASSGDSYSYNEQFFGPGTRLTVL.